These 12 T cell receptor beta chains were all obtained from the same sample, sequenced in a study of blood T cells in healthy people across ages. PCR was performed a second time for roughly 7 to 12 cycles using a sample-barcoded 5' primer and a J-beta primer mix. One entry per CDR3 protein, called by TCRdb with MiXCR from the 5' RACE reads. The sample has hundreds of thousands of distinct CDR3 sequences, approximately 44% seen once; the top ten hold about 19%. Source material: blood. Source of these receptors: a man aged 55-75 years in good health.

This chain uses TRBV9 with TRBJ2-6, with 11 bases aligning to TRBD1. Germline V gives CDR1 SGDLS, CDR2 YYNGEE. The V segment lost 0 bases and the J segment 2 bases; nucleotides outside the gene matches: 1. This CDR3 contains 17 residues. The CDR3 sequence: CASSVGTGGAGANVLTF. The CDR3 nucleotides are TGTGCCAGCAGCGTAGGGACAGGGGGCGCTGGGGCCAACGTCCTGACTTTC.

Only a few counts were recorded for this clonotype. This chain connects TRBV7-2 to TRBJ2-7, with 8 bases aligning to TRBD1. With V trimmed by 1 base and J by 4 bases, 9 bases remained unmatched. Looked up from germline, CDR1 is SGHTA and CDR2 is FQGNSA. CDR3 size: 16 residues. The CDR3 sequence: CASSLGLGGQVYEQYF. The CDR3 DNA reads TGTGCCAGCAGCTTAGGTCTCGGGGGACAGGTATACGAGCAGTACTTC.

This clonotype appeared a few times. The rearrangement joins TRBV6-2 or TRBV6-3 to TRBJ2-7, with TRBD1 matching 9 bases. The CDR3 is 16 residues long. Germline V CDR1 and CDR2: MNHEY, SVGEGT. V shed 2 bases, J shed 1 base, and the junction held 6 bases outside the gene matches. CDR3 sequence reads: CASSYSRTGASYEQYF. CDR3 DNA: TGTGCCAGCAGTTACAGCCGGACAGGGGCATCCTACGAGCAGTACTTC.

This chain uses TRBV6-6 with TRBJ2-7, with 8 bases fitting TRBD1. This CDR3 is built from 16 residues. Germline CDR1 reads MNHNY; CDR2 reads SVGAGI (reference sequence). The V and J ends lost 2 bases and 0 bases, in that order; junction bases with no gene match: 6. The CDR3 loop reads CASSYKGQGVSYEQYF. In DNA form, the CDR3 reads TGTGCCAGCAGTTACAAAGGACAGGGCGTCTCCTACGAGCAGTACTTC.

This clonotype showed up just a few times. V and J are TRBV20-1 and TRBJ2-1; D is uncertain. The CDR3 is 13 amino acids. CDR1 is DFQATT, CDR2 SNEGSKA, per germline (reference sequence). The V gene lost 3 bases and the J gene lost 4 bases, with 10 bases spanning the gap. CDR3 protein: CSASGLKYNEQFF. CDR3 nucleotides: TGCAGTGCTAGTGGCCTTAAATACAATGAGCAGTTCTTC.

J is TRBJ2-5 and V is TRBV12-3 or TRBV12-4, with D maybe TRBD2 (6 bases). The CDR3 contains 16 residues. The V end lost 6 bases, the J end lost 1 base, and 18 bases lay between the germline ends. The DNA for the CDR3 is TGTGCCAGCAGCCAAGGGACTTCTCACCTCCAAGAGACCCAGTACTTC. Its protein product is CASSQGTSHLQETQYF.

This chain joins TRBV13 and TRBJ2-7; TRBD2 aligns across 13 bases. Germline lookup yields CDR1 PRHDT and CDR2 FYEKMQ (reference sequence). With V trimmed by 1 base and J by 2 bases, 14 bases remained unmatched. This CDR3 contains 20 residues. CDR3 amino acids: CASSLAGAIGLAGEAYEQYF. The CDR3 coding sequence is TGTGCCAGCAGCTTAGCGGGGGCAATCGGACTAGCGGGGGAGGCCTACGAGCAGTACTTC.

This clonotype was recorded only once. V gene TRBV6-2 or TRBV6-3 combines with J gene TRBJ2-7; 11 nucleotides agree with TRBD1. This CDR3 has 14 residues. Germline V gene sequence: CDR1 MNHEY, CDR2 SVGEGT. J was trimmed by 10 bases and V by 2 bases; bases with no gene match: 7. The CDR3 protein is CASSYGTGGNEQYF. The CDR3 DNA is TGTGCCAGCAGTTACGGGACAGGGGGTAATGAACAGTACTTC.

For this clonotype: A read error may produce the germline difference seen at one junction end. This chain links TRBV20-1 with TRBJ1-2, with D possibly matching TRBD1 (5 bases). This CDR3 comprises 12 residues. In germline, CDR1 is DFQATT, CDR2 SNEGSKA (reference sequence). The DNA for the CDR3 is TGCAGTGCAAGAGGGACGAACTATGGCTACACCTTC. Amino acids: CSARGTNYGYTF.

With regard to this clonotype: This may arise from a read error, as a much more abundant clone is one base away. The chain joins TRBV4-2 to TRBJ2-7, with TRBD2 identical over 12 bases. Trimming removed 4 bases from V and 7 bases from J; junction bases left unmatched: 8. Germline CDR1 LGHNA, CDR2 YNFKEQ. The CDR3 has 15 residues. The CDR3 spells CASSPGLAGYNEQYF. CDR3 sequence (DNA): TGTGCCAGCAGCCCCGGACTAGCGGGGTACAATGAGCAGTACTTC.

The chain has TRBV11-2 and TRBJ2-5, with D perhaps TRBD1 (5 bases). This CDR3 is 15 amino acids long. Trimming pared 2 bases from V and 11 bases from J, leaving 21 bases between. Germline V lookup: CDR1 SGHAT, CDR2 FQNNGV. The CDR3 sequence is CASSLTTGRSNEQYF. CDR3 nucleotides: TGTGCCAGCAGCTTAACAACAGGACGAAGTAATGAGCAGTACTTC.

J is TRBJ2-7 and V is TRBV7-3, with D perhaps matching TRBD1 or TRBD2 (5 bases each). The V end was cut by 5 bases, the J end by 1 base, with 15 bases between. The CDR3 spans 15 residues. Germline V gives CDR1 SGHTA, CDR2 FQGTGA. The CDR3: CASSPQAGTSYEQYF. The CDR3 bases are TGTGCCAGCAGCCCACAGGCAGGGACGTCCTACGAGCAGTACTTC.